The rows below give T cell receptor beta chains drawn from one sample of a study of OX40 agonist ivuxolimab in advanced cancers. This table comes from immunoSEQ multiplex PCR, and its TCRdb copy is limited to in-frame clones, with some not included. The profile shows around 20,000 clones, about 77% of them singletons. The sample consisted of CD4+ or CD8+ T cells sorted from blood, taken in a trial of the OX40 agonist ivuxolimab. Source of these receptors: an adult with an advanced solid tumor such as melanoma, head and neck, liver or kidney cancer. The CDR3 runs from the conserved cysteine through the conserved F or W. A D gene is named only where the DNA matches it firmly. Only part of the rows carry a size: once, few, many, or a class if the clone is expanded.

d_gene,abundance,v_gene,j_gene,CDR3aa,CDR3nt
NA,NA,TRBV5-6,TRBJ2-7,CASSLTRQVAYEQYF,TGTGCCAGCAGCTTGACGAGACAGGTGGCCTACGAGCAGTACTTC
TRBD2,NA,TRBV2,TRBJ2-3,CAGRERGGSDTQYF,TGTGCCGGGCGGGAGCGGGGGGGATCAGATACGCAGTATTTT
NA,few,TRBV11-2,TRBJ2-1,CATGLTYNEQFF,TGTGCCACCGGACTAACCTACAATGAGCAGTTCTTC
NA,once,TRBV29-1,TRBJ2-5,CSVGSETQYF,TGCAGCGTGGGGTCGGAGACCCAGTACTTC
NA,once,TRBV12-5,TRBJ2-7,CASGIYGGASYEQYF,TGTGCTAGTGGGATCTATGGGGGCGCGTCCTACGAGCAGTACTTC
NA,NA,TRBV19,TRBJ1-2,CASSIGGQTFWGYTF,TGTGCCAGTAGTATAGGGGGCCAGACCTTCTGGGGCTACACCTTC
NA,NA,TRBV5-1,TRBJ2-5,CASSLSHGPQETQYF,TGCGCCAGCAGCTTGAGCCATGGCCCCCAAGAGACCCAGTACTTC
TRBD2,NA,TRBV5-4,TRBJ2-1,CASSFGGSGGPAIQFF,TGTGCCAGCAGCTTCGGCGGTAGCGGGGGGCCCGCGATACAGTTCTTC
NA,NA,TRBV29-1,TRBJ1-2,CSVTGTQYNYGYTF,TGCAGCGTCACCGGGACCCAGTATAACTATGGCTACACCTTC
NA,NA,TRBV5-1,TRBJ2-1,CASSPSAGANNEQFF,TGCGCCAGCAGCCCTTCGGCGGGGGCGAATAATGAGCAGTTCTTC
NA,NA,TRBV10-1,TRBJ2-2,CASAFTVNTGELFF,TGCGCCAGCGCGTTTACAGTGAACACCGGGGAGCTGTTTTTT
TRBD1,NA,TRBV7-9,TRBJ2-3,CASSLIAGTGLADTQYF,TGTGCCAGCAGCTTAATCGCGGGGACAGGGTTAGCAGATACGCAGTATTTT
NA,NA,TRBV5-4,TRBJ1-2,CASSQGDYGYTF,TGTGCCAGCAGTCAGGGAGACTATGGCTACACCTTC
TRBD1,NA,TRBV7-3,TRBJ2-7,CASSSYTRGQGFYEQYF,TGTGCCAGCAGCTCATACACGCGGGGACAGGGATTTTACGAGCAGTACTTC
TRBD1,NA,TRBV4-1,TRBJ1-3,CASSGVGTGLSSGNTIYF,TGCGCCAGCAGCGGAGTGGGGACAGGTCTTAGCTCTGGAAACACCATATATTTT
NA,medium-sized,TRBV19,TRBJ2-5,CASTLSSGRRETQYF,TGTGCCAGTACCCTCTCGAGTGGGCGCCGCGAGACCCAGTACTTC
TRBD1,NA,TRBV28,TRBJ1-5,CASSSTNDRGNQPQHF,TGTGCCAGCAGCTCTACCAATGACAGGGGGAATCAGCCCCAGCATTTT
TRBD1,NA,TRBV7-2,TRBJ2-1,CASRRTGPSYNEQFF,TGTGCCAGCAGGCGGACAGGTCCATCCTACAATGAGCAGTTCTTC
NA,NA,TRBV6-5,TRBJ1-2,CASSPQGLNYGYTF,TGTGCCAGCAGTCCCCAGGGGCTAAACTATGGCTACACCTTC
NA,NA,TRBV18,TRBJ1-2,CASSPMQDPRNGYTF,TGTGCCAGCTCACCAATGCAGGACCCTAGGAATGGCTACACCTTC
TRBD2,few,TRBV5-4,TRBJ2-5,CASSSISGGARETQYF,TGTGCCAGCAGCTCGATTAGCGGGGGGGCCCGGGAGACCCAGTACTTC
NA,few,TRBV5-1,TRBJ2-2,CASSLRTTNTGELFF,TGCGCCAGCAGCTTAAGGACAACGAACACCGGGGAGCTGTTTTTT
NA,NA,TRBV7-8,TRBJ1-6,CASSSRSSYNSPLHF,TGTGCCAGCAGCTCCCGAAGCTCCTATAATTCACCCCTCCACTTT
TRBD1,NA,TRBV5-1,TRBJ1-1,CASSLAEGTVVNTEAFF,TGCGCCAGCAGCTTGGCCGAGGGGACAGTCGTGAACACTGAAGCTTTCTTT
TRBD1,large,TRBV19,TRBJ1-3,CASSGHRGTGNTIYF,TGTGCCAGTAGCGGCCACAGGGGAACTGGAAACACCATATATTTT
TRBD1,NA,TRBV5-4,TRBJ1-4,CASSRTGTGWNEKLFF,TGTGCCAGCAGCCGAACCGGGACAGGCTGGAATGAAAAACTGTTTTTT
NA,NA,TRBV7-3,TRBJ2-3,CASSLRGSRDTQYF,TGTGCCAGCAGCTTAAGAGGGTCGAGGGATACGCAGTATTTT
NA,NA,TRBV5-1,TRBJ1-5,CASSPDGPSNQPQHF,TGCGCCAGCAGCCCGGACGGTCCTAGCAATCAGCCCCAGCATTTT
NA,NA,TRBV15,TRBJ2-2,CATSRELLNTGELFF,TGTGCCACCAGCAGAGAACTCTTGAACACCGGGGAGCTGTTTTTT
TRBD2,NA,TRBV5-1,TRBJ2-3,CASSLVAGGRSTDTQYF,TGCGCCAGCTCTCTAGTAGCGGGGGGAAGAAGCACAGATACGCAGTATTTT